The present T cell receptor (beta chain) was sequenced within a study of T-cell reconstitution after alpha-beta-depleted transplantation in children. It was with unique molecular identifiers that the TCRbeta library was prepared. TCRdb re-called the PCR reads with MiXCR, one entry per CDR3 protein. Here the sample spans fewer than 400,000 distinct CDR3 sequences, around 20% being singletons. V trimming: 3 bases; J trimming: 9 bases; junction bases outside the gene matches: 9. The CDR3 consists of 15 residues. Germline V gene data show CDR1 as SNHLY and CDR2 as FYNNEI. Study-wide results and limits: Two months or so post-transplant, alpha-beta T cells reportedly derived from several hundred expanded graft clones. T-cell numbers and diversity one year post-transplant derived largely from freshly generated T cells.

Regarding this clonotype: What it binds is not known.

The V gene is TRBV2, the J gene TRBJ2-1, with 9 bases fitting TRBD2. The clonotype was recovered from a male patient between 10 and 17 years old who had a stem cell transplant for acute lymphoblastic leukemia, so the T cells may come from the graft donor. The sequenced sample was PBMCs, mostly from graft donor cells, obtained 180 days after TCRalphabeta/CD19-depleted stem cell transplant. This CDR3 reads CASSEAAGGPGEQFF. Written as DNA, the CDR3 is TGTGCCAGCAGTGAGGCGGCGGGAGGGCCGGGTGAGCAGTTCTTC.